The 21 T cell receptor beta chains below come from one sample, sequenced in a study of T cell repertoires in cytomegalovirus infection. Their antigen targets remain unknown. MiXCR, run by TCRdb on the reads, gives a single entry per CDR3 protein. The sample shows roughly 570,000 distinct CDR3 sequences, roughly 42% of them seen only once. The sample consisted of cultured PBMCs, taken from culture after CMV antigen stimulation. The receptors were gathered from a human donor in good health (CMV status not recorded). Some clones in this sample may be carry-over from other donors' samples.

This clonotype was found a few times. J is TRBJ2-4 and V is TRBV30, with 10 nucleotides matching TRBD2. Per the germline V gene, CDR1 is GTSNPN and CDR2 is SVGIG (reference sequence). V lost 6 bases and J lost 1; bases outside the gene matches: 12. The CDR3 spans 17 residues. The CDR3 DNA is TGTGCCTGCCCAGCGGGAGGGCCGGGGTGGGCCAAAAACATTCAGTACTTC. This gives the protein CACPAGGPGWAKNIQYF.

V and J are TRBV7-4 and TRBJ1-2; 9 bases fit TRBD1. From germline, CDR1 is SGHVT and CDR2 SQSDAQ. This CDR3 is built from 15 residues. V trimming: 3 bases; J trimming: 2 bases; junction bases outside the gene matches: 4. CDR3 DNA sequence: TGTGCCAGCAGCTTGAGGGGGACAGGGAACTATGGCTACACCTTC. Encoded protein: CASSLRGTGNYGYTF.

A single count supports this clonotype. The V and J genes are TRBV6-1 and TRBJ1-6; 8 nucleotides match TRBD1. Germline V gives CDR1 MNHNS, CDR2 SASEGT. This CDR3 spans 16 amino acids. V lost 1 base to trimming and J lost 10 bases; unmatched junction nucleotides: 9. The DNA for the CDR3 is TGTGCCAGCAGTGAAGAGAGGACAGGGCTAGGATCACCCCTCCACTTT. Its translation is CASSEERTGLGSPLHF.

The chain couples TRBV20-1 to TRBJ2-5; 8 nucleotides match TRBD1. V was pared by 0 bases and J by 7 bases, with 13 bases of the junction left unmatched. Germline CDR1 reads DFQATT; CDR2 reads SNEGSKA (reference sequence). The CDR3 consists of 16 residues. The CDR3 nucleotides are TGCAGTGCTAGAGACCTCCCCAGGGGGCTGCTCGGGACCCAGTACTTC. Its translation: CSARDLPRGLLGTQYF.

The chain links TRBV29-1 to TRBJ1-1, with D maybe TRBD1 (6 bases). The CDR3 covers 10 residues. The V end was cut by 5 bases, the J end by 11 bases, with 12 bases between. Per the germline V gene, CDR1 is SQVTM and CDR2 is ANQGSEA. The CDR3 spells CSVNREKAFF. CDR3 DNA: TGCAGCGTTAACAGGGAGAAGGCTTTCTTT.

This chain joins TRBV20-1 and TRBJ2-7; 10 nucleotides agree with TRBD2. Germline V lookup: CDR1 DFQATT, CDR2 SNEGSKA (reference sequence). The junction had 7 bases not matched to a gene; V was cut back by 4 bases and J by 7 bases. The CDR3 spans 13 residues. In DNA, the CDR3 is TGCAGTGCTACCCTAGCGGGAGCGCGAGAGCAGTACTTC. It codes for CSATLAGAREQYF.

This clonotype was counted at least ten times. The chain couples TRBV7-2 to TRBJ1-6; the D is unclear. The germline V and J ends were trimmed by 7 bases and 3 bases, with 7 bases remaining between them. This CDR3 contains 13 residues. Germline loops: CDR1 SGHTA, CDR2 FQGNSA. CDR3 DNA: TGTGCCAGCACCGGATACTATAATTCACCCCTCCACTTT. Its protein is CASTGYYNSPLHF.

CDR3 DNA sequence: TGTGCCAGCAGTGCGGACACCTGGGGGGTGTCGAACACTGAAGCTTTCTTT. Encoded protein: CASSADTWGVSNTEAFF. The V call is TRBV12-3 or TRBV12-4, the J call TRBJ1-1; weak D call: TRBD1 (5 bases). This CDR3 contains 17 residues. V lost 5 bases, J lost 1 base, and 20 bases lay in between.

The chain couples TRBV7-2 to TRBJ2-3; tentatively, D is TRBD2 (6 bases). This CDR3 is built from 15 residues. The V end lost 5 bases, the J end lost 1 base, and 13 bases lay between the germline ends. The V gene's germline CDR1 is SGHTA and CDR2 FQGNSA. The CDR3 region is CASSQPGLGTDTQYF. CDR3 coding DNA: TGTGCCAGCAGCCAACCGGGACTGGGCACAGATACGCAGTATTTT.

This clonotype was picked up a small number of times. The V call is TRBV6-5, the J call TRBJ2-7, with a tentative D call TRBD1 (5 bases). With 7 bases removed from V and 3 bases from J, the gap between germline ends came to 16 bases. The V gene's germline CDR1 is MNHEY and CDR2 SVGAGI. The CDR3 totals 14 residues. CDR3 DNA: TGTGCCAGCAATGCGGCCAGGGATCACTACGAGCAGTACTTC. This codes for CASNAARDHYEQYF.

This clonotype was seen at least ten times. The V gene is TRBV7-2, the J gene TRBJ2-3; D assignment may be TRBD1 or TRBD2 (6 bases each). Germline V gene lookup returns CDR1 SGHTA and CDR2 FQGNSA. V was shortened by 4 bases and J by 0 bases, with 11 bases between the two germline ends. This CDR3 contains 15 residues. CDR3 in DNA: TGTGCCAGCAGCTCCGAGGGGGGAAGCACAGATACGCAGTATTTT. As protein: CASSSEGGSTDTQYF.

The chain combines TRBV19 with TRBJ2-5, with 7 bases lining up with TRBD1. The CDR3 is 14 amino acids. V lost 6 bases, J lost 2 bases, and 6 bases stayed unmatched. Germline assignment: CDR1 LNHDA and CDR2 SQIVND (reference sequence). The CDR3 nucleotides are TGTGCCAGTAGCTGGACAGGCACTCAAGAGACCCAGTACTTC. Translating gives CASSWTGTQETQYF.

The chain is built from TRBV7-2 and TRBJ2-3; D gene uncertain. V was shortened by 2 bases and J by 4 bases, with 7 bases between the two germline ends. This CDR3 region has 13 residues. Germline CDR1 is SGHTA and CDR2 is FQGNSA. CDR3 sequence: CASSLPLADTQYF. In nucleotides, the CDR3 is TGTGCCAGCAGCTTACCGTTGGCAGATACGCAGTATTTT. Full variable domain (outside the CDR3, taken from reference TRBV7-2 and TRBJ2-3): GAGVSQSPSNKVTEKGKDVELRCDPISGHTALYWYRQSLGQGLEFLIYFQGNSAPDKSGLPSDRFSAERTGGSVSTLTIQRTQQEDSAVYLCASSLPLADTQYFGPGTRLTVL.

The rearrangement links TRBV6-2 or TRBV6-3 to TRBJ2-7, with 11 bases that match TRBD2. From germline, CDR1 is MNHEY and CDR2 SVGEGT. J lost 4 bases, V lost 5 bases, and 10 bases had no gene match. CDR3 size: 16 residues. Here the CDR3 DNA reads TGTGCCAGCAGTCGGGACGGACTAGCGGGTTCTTACGAGCAGTACTTC. Protein: CASSRDGLAGSYEQYF.

This clonotype appeared many times. The J gene is TRBJ2-1, the V gene TRBV7-2; 7 positions agree with TRBD2. Germline V lookup: CDR1 SGHTA, CDR2 FQGNSA. The CDR3 covers 15 residues. With 8 bases clipped from V and 0 bases from J, the junction kept 7 bases outside the gene matches. The CDR3 region has the DNA TGTGCCAGCGGGGTAGCGGGCTTCTCCTACAATGAGCAGTTCTTC. Amino acids: CASGVAGFSYNEQFF.

V usage is TRBV6-1 and J usage is TRBJ2-2; maybe TRBD1 (5 bases). This CDR3 comprises 15 residues. V gave up 7 bases and J gave up 1 base, with 13 bases separating them. In germline, CDR1 is MNHNS, CDR2 SASEGT. The CDR3, as DNA: TGTGCCAGCACCCCGGCTAGGGGGAACACCGGGGAGCTGTTTTTT. This codes for CASTPARGNTGELFF.

This clonotype was seen a few times. The chain has TRBV7-6 and TRBJ2-7, with 11 bases aligning to TRBD2. This CDR3 has 15 residues. Germline V gene lookup returns CDR1 SGHVS and CDR2 FNYEAQ. The ends lost 5 bases at V and 6 bases at J; junction bases unmatched: 9. The CDR3 sequence: CASSTAPSGGTEQYF. CDR3 bases: TGTGCCAGCAGCACGGCTCCTAGCGGGGGGACCGAGCAGTACTTC.

V and J are TRBV4-2 and TRBJ2-7, with D perhaps assigned TRBD1 or TRBD2 (5 bases each). Germline V gene data show CDR1 as LGHNA and CDR2 as YNFKEQ. The V end lost 0 bases, the J end lost 3 bases, and 9 bases lay between the germline ends. The CDR3 extends over 14 amino acids. The CDR3 region has the DNA TGTGCCAGCAGCCAAGAGGGGACGGGCTACGAGCAGTACTTC. Residues: CASSQEGTGYEQYF.

This chain connects TRBV4-2 to TRBJ1-3, with TRBD1 as a possible D gene (6 bases). Trimming pared 1 base from V and 11 bases from J, leaving 15 bases between. The CDR3 is 14 amino acids. Germline V gene data show CDR1 as LGHNA and CDR2 as YNFKEQ. The CDR3 sequence: CASSQVGRGQPIYF. CDR3 nucleotide sequence: TGTGCCAGCAGCCAAGTCGGCAGGGGACAACCCATATATTTT.

This clonotype was seen a handful of times. The chain has TRBV15 and TRBJ2-2; D unresolved. This CDR3 has 12 amino acids. Germline V lookup: CDR1 LNHNV, CDR2 YYDKDF (reference sequence). The ends were cut back, 3 bases at V and 7 bases at J, with 6 bases in the middle. The chain's CDR3 is CATSRSNGELFF. In nucleotides, the CDR3 is TGTGCCACCAGCAGGTCCAACGGGGAGCTGTTTTTT.

In this sample, this clonotype turned up a few times. The V gene is TRBV19, the J gene TRBJ1-4, with 7 bases that match TRBD1. The CDR3 is 15 amino acids. V lost 3 bases, J lost 4 bases, and 5 bases stayed unmatched. Germline V CDR1 and CDR2: LNHDA, SQIVND (reference sequence). The CDR3 is CASSIGDRINEKLFF. The CDR3 coding sequence is TGTGCCAGTAGTATCGGGGACAGAATTAATGAAAAACTGTTTTTT.